This T cell receptor (beta chain) was profiled in a study of blood T cell repertoires in COVID-19. The germline V gene has CDR1 GTSNPN and CDR2 SVGIG (reference sequence). The CDR3 is 14 residues long. After removal of 3 bases from V and 7 bases from J, the junction contained 6 bases not matched to a gene. Membership in each cohort depended on participant-reported clinical history. Here immunoSEQ multiplex PCR was the method, and the copy in TCRdb shows in-frame clones only, minus some. The sample records about 330,000 clones, 87% being singletons. This chain uses TRBV30 with TRBJ1-6; 7 nucleotides agree with TRBD1. The sequenced sample was PBMCs or T cells enriched from blood (not recorded which). The sequence was obtained from a woman in her twenties or thirties who had recovered from COVID-19. The CDR3 spells CAWSLGTENSPLHF. For the CDR3, the DNA is TGTGCCTGGAGCCTCGGGACAGAGAATTCACCCCTCCACTTT. The variable domain in full, completed from reference TRBV30 and TRBJ1-6, reads SQTIHQWPATLVQPVGSPLSLECTVEGTSNPNLYWYRQAAGRGLQLLFYSVGIGQISSEVPQNLSASRPQDRQFILSSKKLLLSDSGFYLCAWSLGTENSPLHFGNGTRLTVT.